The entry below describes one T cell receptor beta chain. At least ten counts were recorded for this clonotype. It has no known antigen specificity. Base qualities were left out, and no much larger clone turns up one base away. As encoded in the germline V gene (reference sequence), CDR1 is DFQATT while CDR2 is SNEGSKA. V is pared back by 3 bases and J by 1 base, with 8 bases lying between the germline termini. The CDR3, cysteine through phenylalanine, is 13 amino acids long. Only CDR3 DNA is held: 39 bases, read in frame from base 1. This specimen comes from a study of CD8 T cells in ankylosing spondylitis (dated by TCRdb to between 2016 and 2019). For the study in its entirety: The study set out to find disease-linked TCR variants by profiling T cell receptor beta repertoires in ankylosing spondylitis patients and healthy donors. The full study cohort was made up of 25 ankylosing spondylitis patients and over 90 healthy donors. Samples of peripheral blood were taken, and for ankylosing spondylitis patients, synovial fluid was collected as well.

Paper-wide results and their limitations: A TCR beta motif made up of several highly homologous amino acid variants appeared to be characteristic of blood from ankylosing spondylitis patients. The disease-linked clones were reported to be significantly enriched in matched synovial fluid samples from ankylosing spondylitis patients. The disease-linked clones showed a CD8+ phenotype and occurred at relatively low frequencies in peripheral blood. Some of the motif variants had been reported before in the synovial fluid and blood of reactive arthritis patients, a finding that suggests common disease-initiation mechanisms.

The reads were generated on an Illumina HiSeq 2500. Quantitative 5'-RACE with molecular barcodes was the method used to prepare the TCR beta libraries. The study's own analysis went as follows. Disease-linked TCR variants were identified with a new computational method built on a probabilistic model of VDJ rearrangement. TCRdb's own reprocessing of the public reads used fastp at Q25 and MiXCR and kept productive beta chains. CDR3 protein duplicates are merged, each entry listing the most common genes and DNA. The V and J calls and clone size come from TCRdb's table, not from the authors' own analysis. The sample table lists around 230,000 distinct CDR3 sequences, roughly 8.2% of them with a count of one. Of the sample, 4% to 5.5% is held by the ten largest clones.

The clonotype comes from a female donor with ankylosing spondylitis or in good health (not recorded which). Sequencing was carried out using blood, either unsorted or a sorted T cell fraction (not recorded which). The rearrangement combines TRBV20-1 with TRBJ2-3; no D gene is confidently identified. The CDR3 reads CSASWGGTDTQYF. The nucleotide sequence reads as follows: TGCAGTGCTAGCTGGGGTGGCACAGATACGCAGTATTTT.